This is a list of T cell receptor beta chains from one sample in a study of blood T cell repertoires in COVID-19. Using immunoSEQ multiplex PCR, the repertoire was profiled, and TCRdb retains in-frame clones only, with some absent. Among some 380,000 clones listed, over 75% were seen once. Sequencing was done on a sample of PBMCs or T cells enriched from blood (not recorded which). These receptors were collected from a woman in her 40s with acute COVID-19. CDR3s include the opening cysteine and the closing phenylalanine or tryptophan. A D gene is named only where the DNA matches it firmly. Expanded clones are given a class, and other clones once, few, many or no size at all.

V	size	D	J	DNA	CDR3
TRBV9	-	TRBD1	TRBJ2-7	TGTGCCAGCAGCGTATCAGGACAGGAAACCTACGAGCAGTACTTC	CASSVSGQETYEQYF
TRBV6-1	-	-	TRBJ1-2	TGTGCCAGCAGTGACCGGACAAAAACCTCTTATGGCTACACCTTC	CASSDRTKTSYGYTF
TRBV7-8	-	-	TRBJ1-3	TGTGCCAGCAGCCTATGGCCGGGATCTGGAAACACCATATATTTT	CASSLWPGSGNTIYF
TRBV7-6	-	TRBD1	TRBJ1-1	TGTGCCAGCAGCTTAGAGCCAGGACAGGGGGCGACGAACACTGAAGCTTTCTTT	CASSLEPGQGATNTEAFF
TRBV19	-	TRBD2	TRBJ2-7	TGTGCCAGTAGTAGGACTAGCAGAGGTGCCGAGCAGTACTTC	CASSRTSRGAEQYF
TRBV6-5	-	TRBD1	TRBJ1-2	TGTGCCAGCAGCCTAGGGCCCGGGACAGGCGGCTACACCTTC	CASSLGPGTGGYTF
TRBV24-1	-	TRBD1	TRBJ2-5	TGTGCCACCAGTGAGTGGGACAGGGGTACAGAGACCCAGTACTTC	CATSEWDRGTETQYF
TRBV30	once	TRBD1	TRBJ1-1	TGTGCCTGGACCAGGGGACAGGGGTACACTGAAGCTTTCTTT	CAWTRGQGYTEAFF
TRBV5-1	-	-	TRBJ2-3	TGCGCCAGCAGCCGCACAGATTTCACAGATACGCAGTATTTT	CASSRTDFTDTQYF
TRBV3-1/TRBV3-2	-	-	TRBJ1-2	TGTGCCAGCAGCCAACAGGCCCCGGACTATGGCTACACCTTC	CASSQQAPDYGYTF
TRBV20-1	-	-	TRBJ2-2	TGCAGTGCTAGTAGAGGGGGGGCCTTTGGCGGGGAGCTGTTTTTT	CSASRGGAFGGELFF
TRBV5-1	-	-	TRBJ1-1	TGCGCCAGCAGCTTGGCGTCCCTGAACACTGAAGCTTTCTTT	CASSLASLNTEAFF
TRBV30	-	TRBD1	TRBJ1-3	TGTGCCTGGGCCCGGACAGGGAGGATGAGAAACACCATATATTTT	CAWARTGRMRNTIYF
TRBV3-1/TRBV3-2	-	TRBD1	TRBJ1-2	TGTGCCAGCAGCCATCGGACAGGGGAGGTTTATGGCTACACCTTC	CASSHRTGEVYGYTF
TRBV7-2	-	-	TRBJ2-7	TGTGCCAGCAGCTTAGGTTCAGGGTTTTACGAGCAGTACTTC	CASSLGSGFYEQYF
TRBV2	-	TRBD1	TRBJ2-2	TGTGCCAGCAGTGGTATAACCGGGACAGGGGGCCCGGAGGAGCTGTTTTTT	CASSGITGTGGPEELFF
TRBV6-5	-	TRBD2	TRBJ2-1	TGTGCCAGCAGTATCCAAGCGGGGGGGTACAATGAGCAGTTCTTC	CASSIQAGGYNEQFF
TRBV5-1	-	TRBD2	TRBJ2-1	TGCGCCAGCAGCCCCGGGAGGCTAGCGGGCAATGAGCAGTTCTTC	CASSPGRLAGNEQFF
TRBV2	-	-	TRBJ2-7	TGTGCCAGCACCGACAGCTACGAGCAGTACTTC	CASTDSYEQYF
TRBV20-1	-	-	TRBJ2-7	TGCAGTGCTAGTAGTAACAGGGTCTCCTACGAGCAGTACTTC	CSASSNRVSYEQYF
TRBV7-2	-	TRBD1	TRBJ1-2	TGTGCCAGCAGGGCGGGGACAGGGAAAAACTATGGCTACACCTTC	CASRAGTGKNYGYTF
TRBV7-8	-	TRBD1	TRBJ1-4	TGTGCCAGCAGCATGGACAGGGGCCGGAATGAAAAACTGTTTTTT	CASSMDRGRNEKLFF
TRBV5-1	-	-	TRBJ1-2	TGCGCCAGCCGTCCGCACGACATTGGGCTAGGCTACACCTTC	CASRPHDIGLGYTF
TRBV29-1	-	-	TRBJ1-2	TGCAGCGTTGCCCTCGGAGAGGGTTATGGCTACACCTTC	CSVALGEGYGYTF
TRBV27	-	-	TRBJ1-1	TGTGCCAGCAGTCCTTTGTTGAGGGGGAAGAACACTGAAGCTTTCTTT	CASSPLLRGKNTEAFF
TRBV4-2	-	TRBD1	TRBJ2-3	TGTGCCAGCAGCCAAAGGGACAGGGGGCGCACAGATACGCAGTATTTT	CASSQRDRGRTDTQYF
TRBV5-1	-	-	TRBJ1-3	TGCGCCAGCAGCTGGGGGCCCGGTCCCGGAAACACCATATATTTT	CASSWGPGPGNTIYF
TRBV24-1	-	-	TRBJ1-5	TGTGCCACCAGTGATGGACAGCCTTATAGCAATCAGCCCCAGCATTTT	CATSDGQPYSNQPQHF
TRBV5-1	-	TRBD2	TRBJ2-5	TGCGCCAGCAGCTTGGGAGGGGCACTAGCGGGGGAAGGAGAGACCCAGTACTTC	CASSLGGALAGEGETQYF
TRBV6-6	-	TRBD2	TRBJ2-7	TGTGCCAGCAGTTACCAGCGGGGACCCTACGAGCAGTACTTC	CASSYQRGPYEQYF
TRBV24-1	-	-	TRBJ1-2	TGTGCCACCAGTGAATCCGGGACATCCTACACCTTC	CATSESGTSYTF
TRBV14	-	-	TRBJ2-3	TGTGCCAGCAGCCTGGCAGGGGCGGATACGCAGTATTTT	CASSLAGADTQYF
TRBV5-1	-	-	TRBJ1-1	TGCGCCAGCAGCTTAAGCGTAGGGGCGCAGGACACTGAAGCTTTCTTT	CASSLSVGAQDTEAFF
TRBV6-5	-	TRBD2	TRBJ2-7	TGTGCCAGCAGTTACGGGAGGGGACCCGGCTCCTACGAGCAGTACTTC	CASSYGRGPGSYEQYF
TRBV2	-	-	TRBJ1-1	TGTGCCAGCAGTGTTCTGGGCAGGAACACTGAAGCTTTCTTT	CASSVLGRNTEAFF
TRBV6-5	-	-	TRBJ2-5	TGTGCCAGCACTGGAGGAATCGGGACCCAGTACTTC	CASTGGIGTQYF
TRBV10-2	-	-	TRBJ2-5	TGCGCCAGCAGTACTTTTCCTCAGGGTCAAGAGACCCAGTACTTC	CASSTFPQGQETQYF